The text below deals with one T cell receptor beta chain. Its antigen is still unknown. The source of the sample is a study of T cells in Graves' hyperthyroidism and ophthalmopathy. Study observations and caveats: Researchers found most expanded thyroid clonotypes above 0.001 in blood as well.

Germline CDR1 SQVTM, CDR2 ANQGSEA. The V end lost 7 bases, the J end lost 2 bases, and 19 bases lay between the germline ends. The CDR3 runs 15 residues. In the ophthalmopathy cohort, Clinical Activity Score was at least 3, NOSPECS grade at least 4, and duration under 3 months. Reasons for excluding patients were uncontrolled infection, other autoimmune disease, pregnancy or lactation. RNA transcripts served as the template for amplifying TCR beta CDR3 regions. An initial round of RT-PCR targeting the TCR CDR3 relied on the HTBI primer set. TCRdb redid the calling of the multiplex PCR reads with MiXCR, one entry per CDR3 protein. Here the sample spans about 610,000 distinct CDR3 sequences, more than 15% being singletons.

The rearrangement uses TRBV29-1 and TRBJ2-3; no reliable D call. Sequenced sample: blood. The origin of this receptor is a woman between 40 and 55 years old with Graves' ophthalmopathy. The CDR3, as DNA: TGCAGCGATGAGGTCCGTTCAGCTTACACAGATACGCAGTATTTT. This translates into CSDEVRSAYTDTQYF.